The clone carrying this T cell receptor beta chain was counted a few times. As yet, its antigen is unknown. This sample is drawn from a study of cytomegalovirus exposure and HLA in healthy donors. Whole-study context: Among the 398 genotyped donors, approximately 80% were placed in the Caucasian-associated ancestry cluster.

Study conclusions and caveats: The likely explanation for a cluster of highly shared sequence variants was sequencing artifact.

Primers for the PCR totalled 60 Vbeta and 13 Jbeta. Clones were sequenced by immunoSEQ multiplex PCR, and TCRdb holds only the in-frame ones, with some missing. The profile shows roughly 130,000 clones, more than 8% of them singletons. The CDR3 is made up of 12 amino acids. Germline V gives CDR1 SGHRS, CDR2 YFSETQ. Unmatched junction bases numbered 5, after V lost 4 bases and J lost 11 bases. This sequence joins TRBV5-1 and TRBJ1-1, with TRBD1 identical over 10 bases. Sequencing was carried out using PBMCs. The source is a man aged 35-49 years in good health and CMV-seronegative. CDR3 nucleotides: TGCGCCAGCAGCGTGGGGACAGGGGCCGCTTTCTTT. Translating it yields CASSVGTGAAFF. Full variable domain (remainder filled in from reference TRBV5-1 and TRBJ1-1): KAGVTQTPRYLIKTRGQQVTLSCSPISGHRSVSWYQQTPGQGLQFLFEYFSETQRNKGNFPGRFSGRQFSNSRSEMNVSTLELGDSALYLCASSVGTGAAFFGQGTRLTVV.